Described below is a single T cell receptor (beta chain) sequence and its context. The antigen is unknown. The data stem from a study of post-analysis software for immune sequencing data. Study-level points and caveats: Under F measure analysis, samples from one preparation batch co-clustered strongly. Compared against controls, patients with multiple sclerosis displayed significantly lower normalized Chao1 diversity. Included in a set of several TRBV segments more frequent in patients than controls were TRBV5-6, TRBV5-1 and TRBV20-1.

cDNA libraries for TCR beta contained unique molecular identifiers. TCRdb ran MiXCR on the PCR reads and lists one entry per CDR3 protein. Among about half a million distinct CDR3 sequences listed, around 31% were seen once. J gave up 11 bases and V 5 bases, and 11 bases lay outside the gene matches. The length of the CDR3 is 13 residues. Germline V gives CDR1 SQVTM, CDR2 ANQGSEA. V gene TRBV29-1 combines with J gene TRBJ1-1; 10 positions agree with TRBD1. Specimen: blood. This clonotype originated in a girl between 2 and 17 years old with multiple sclerosis. CDR3 in amino acids: CSVKGTGDFGAFF. In DNA, the CDR3 is TGCAGCGTTAAAGGGACAGGGGATTTCGGGGCTTTCTTT.